Listed below are T cell receptor beta chains from one sample, sequenced in a study of CD8 T cells in ankylosing spondylitis. TCRdb processed the 5' RACE reads anew with MiXCR; each CDR3 protein has one entry. The sample consists of some 130,000 distinct CDR3 sequences, roughly 8.3% of them appearing once. Sequences were obtained from synovial fluid, either unsorted or a sorted T cell fraction (not recorded which). The receptor source for this set is a male donor with ankylosing spondylitis. Each CDR3 is given with its conserved first and last residue. The D gene is left open where the match is weak. The listing skips clone size in some rows; elsewhere it reads once, few, many or a size class.

V gene: TRBV5-8
D gene: NA
J gene: TRBJ2-3
clone size: NA
CDR3 DNA: TGTGCCAGCAGCGCCGGAAATGGACAGCCTAGCACAGATACGCAGTATTTT
CDR3 protein: CASSAGNGQPSTDTQYF

V gene: TRBV20-1
D gene: NA
J gene: TRBJ1-1
clone size: NA
CDR3 DNA: TGCAGTGCTAGTCGACAACAGAACACTGAAGCTTTCTTT
CDR3 protein: CSASRQQNTEAFF

V gene: TRBV6-1
D gene: TRBD1
J gene: TRBJ1-2
clone size: NA
CDR3 DNA: TGTGCCAGCAGTATCGGACAGGGCTCAACTAACTATGGCTACACCTTC
CDR3 protein: CASSIGQGSTNYGYTF

V gene: TRBV7-9
D gene: NA
J gene: TRBJ1-1
clone size: NA
CDR3 DNA: TGTGCCAGCAGCTTCGATACTGAAGCTTTCTTT
CDR3 protein: CASSFDTEAFF

V gene: TRBV20-1
D gene: TRBD2
J gene: TRBJ2-5
clone size: NA
CDR3 DNA: TGCAGTGCTACCGTGACTAGCGCCGGAAAGGGAGAGACCCAGTACTTC
CDR3 protein: CSATVTSAGKGETQYF

V gene: TRBV10-3
D gene: NA
J gene: TRBJ2-4
clone size: NA
CDR3 DNA: TGTGCCATCAGTGAGGGTCGGGATGGTGACATTCAGTACTTC
CDR3 protein: CAISEGRDGDIQYF

V gene: TRBV6-5
D gene: TRBD2
J gene: TRBJ2-1
clone size: few
CDR3 DNA: TGTGCCAGCAGTTACTCGACTAGCGGTAGCTCCTACAATGAGCAGTTCTTC
CDR3 protein: CASSYSTSGSSYNEQFF

V gene: TRBV7-2
D gene: TRBD2
J gene: TRBJ2-1
clone size: many
CDR3 DNA: TGTGCCAGCAGCCCGGCGGCGGGGGGACAGTTCTTC
CDR3 protein: CASSPAAGGQFF

V gene: TRBV2
D gene: TRBD2
J gene: TRBJ2-7
clone size: many
CDR3 DNA: TGTGCCAGCAGTGGGACTAGCGGTGCCTACGAGCAGTACTTC
CDR3 protein: CASSGTSGAYEQYF

V gene: TRBV9
D gene: NA
J gene: TRBJ2-3
clone size: NA
CDR3 DNA: TGTGCCAGCAGCGTTAGTCAGGTTAGGACAGATACGCAGTATTTT
CDR3 protein: CASSVSQVRTDTQYF

V gene: TRBV7-9
D gene: NA
J gene: TRBJ1-2
clone size: few
CDR3 DNA: TGTGCCAGCAGCCTGACCAGCAATTTGGACTATGGCTACACCTTC
CDR3 protein: CASSLTSNLDYGYTF

V gene: TRBV2
D gene: NA
J gene: TRBJ1-4
clone size: NA
CDR3 DNA: TGTGCCAGCACCCCGGGAGATAGGGGTGAAAAACTGTTTTTT
CDR3 protein: CASTPGDRGEKLFF

V gene: TRBV7-8
D gene: NA
J gene: TRBJ2-5
clone size: many
CDR3 DNA: TGTGCCAGCGCAGGGAACCAAGAGACCCAGTACTTC
CDR3 protein: CASAGNQETQYF

V gene: TRBV12-5
D gene: NA
J gene: TRBJ1-2
clone size: many
CDR3 DNA: TGTGCTAGTGGTTCCGATAGGGGCGGTGGCTACACCTTC
CDR3 protein: CASGSDRGGGYTF

V gene: TRBV20-1
D gene: TRBD1
J gene: TRBJ2-7
clone size: few
CDR3 DNA: TGCAGTGCCCGACAGGGCTACGAGCAGTACTTC
CDR3 protein: CSARQGYEQYF

V gene: TRBV5-1
D gene: NA
J gene: TRBJ1-6
clone size: many
CDR3 DNA: TGCGCCAGCAGCTTGGCCCCGACCGCGGGAGATAATTCACCCCTCCACTTT
CDR3 protein: CASSLAPTAGDNSPLHF